A selection of T cell receptor beta chains follows, all from one sample in a study of cytotoxic CD8 clonotypes in ibrutinib-treated CLL. The protocol was immunoSEQ multiplex PCR, while the TCRdb copy is restricted to in-frame clones and leaves out a portion. The repertoire holds about 140,000 clones, with around 80% as singletons. The sample was PBMCs, taken after 36 months of ibrutinib treatment. Receptor source: a human donor with chronic lymphocytic leukemia. The CDR3 runs from the conserved cysteine through the conserved F or W. D genes are given only for firm matches. Size is stated for part of the rows, as once, few or many counts, or as a class when the clone is expanded.

>-|TRBJ1-6|-|TRBV5-1
CASSLDRDYSPLHF
TGCGCCAGCAGCTTGGACAGAGATTATTCACCCCTCCACTTT
>-|TRBJ2-1|-|TRBV5-4
CASSLGSGNEQFF
TGTGCCAGCAGCTTGGGCAGCGGCAATGAGCAGTTCTTC
>-|TRBJ1-4|-|TRBV30
CAWSVLGAYEKLFF
TGTGCCTGGAGTGTACTGGGGGCTTATGAAAAACTGTTTTTT
>-|TRBJ1-1|-|TRBV5-1
CASSAGQLSTEAFF
TGCGCCAGCAGCGCCGGACAGCTCAGCACTGAAGCTTTCTTT
>-|TRBJ2-2|TRBD1|TRBV28
CASSKQGTGELFF
TGTGCCAGCAGTAAACAGGGGACCGGGGAGCTGTTTTTT
>-|TRBJ2-7|TRBD2|TRBV7-2
CASSFQREQQYF
TGTGCCAGCAGCTTTCAGCGGGAGCAGCAGTACTTC
>-|TRBJ1-2|TRBD1|TRBV27
CASSLLQGDSGYTF
TGTGCCAGCAGTTTACTCCAGGGGGATAGTGGCTACACCTTC
>-|TRBJ1-1|TRBD1|TRBV6-1
CAGQWGQGLNTEAFF
TGTGCCGGACAATGGGGACAGGGGTTGAACACTGAAGCTTTCTTT
>-|TRBJ1-1|-|TRBV5-1
CASTPSLLPNTEAFF
TGCGCCAGCACCCCTTCACTCCTTCCGAACACTGAAGCTTTCTTT
>-|TRBJ2-3|TRBD2|TRBV4-1
CASSQVVAGGSDTQYF
TGCGCCAGCAGCCAAGTAGTCGCGGGAGGGTCAGATACGCAGTATTTT
>-|TRBJ2-3|-|TRBV5-4
CASSLSRGASTDTQYF
TGTGCCAGCAGCTTGTCCAGGGGGGCCAGCACAGATACGCAGTATTTT
>few|TRBJ1-2|TRBD1|TRBV5-4
CASSVWTGDYGYTF
TGTGCCAGCAGCGTATGGACAGGAGACTATGGCTACACCTTC
>-|TRBJ1-2|TRBD1|TRBV5-6
CASSLGGAGYTF
TGTGCCAGCAGCTTAGGGGGCGCTGGCTACACCTTC
>once|TRBJ1-3|-|TRBV4-2
CASSQEVRSVGNTIYF
TGTGCCAGCAGCCAAGAAGTACGGTCTGTAGGAAACACCATATATTTT
>few|TRBJ2-1|-|TRBV4-2
CASSQDVGGYEQFF
TGTGCCAGCAGCCAAGATGTTGGGGGCTATGAGCAGTTCTTC
>-|TRBJ1-1|TRBD1|TRBV5-1
CASSGTGGLTEAFF
TGCGCCAGCAGCGGGACAGGGGGCCTCACTGAAGCTTTCTTT